A single sample is the source of the 30 T cell receptor beta chains below, sequenced in a study of blood T cell repertoires in COVID-19. The method was immunoSEQ multiplex PCR; TCRdb's version includes in-frame clones alone and lacks a portion of them. This table holds approximately 300,000 clones, almost 90% found once. Sequencing input: peripheral blood. These receptor sequences come from a woman between 35 and 50 years old with COVID-19, enrolled during active disease.

CDR3: CASSLTPAGGYEQYF. As DNA, the CDR3 is TGCGCCAGCAGCTTGACTCCCGCCGGGGGCTACGAGCAGTACTTC. The chain recombines TRBV5-1 with TRBJ2-7, with a tentative D call TRBD2 (6 bases). The V gene's germline CDR1 is SGHRS and CDR2 YFSETQ. V gave up 1 base and J gave up 3 bases, with 14 bases separating them. The length of the CDR3 is 15 residues.

The chain links TRBV5-1 to TRBJ2-5, with D perhaps matching TRBD1 (8 bases). CDR3 length: 16 residues. The germline CDR1 and CDR2 sequences are SGHRS and YFSETQ. Deletions cut 2 bases from V and 5 bases from J, with 19 bases between. CDR3 DNA sequence: TGCGCCAGCAGCTTTACCAGGGGGCGGGAGATTGAGACCCAGTACTTC. Its protein is CASSFTRGREIETQYF.

The genes are TRBV6-6 and TRBJ1-6; no clear D gene. The CDR3 loop spans 14 amino acids. Trimming removed 5 bases from V and 9 bases from J, with 14 bases in between. Germline CDR1 reads MNHNY; CDR2 reads SVGAGI (reference sequence). DNA of the CDR3: TGTGCCAGCAGTCTCGGGGTTAAGGGTTCACCCCTCCACTTT. It translates to CASSLGVKGSPLHF.

This chain connects TRBV6-2 or TRBV6-3 to TRBJ1-4, with 9 bases lining up with TRBD1. The length of the CDR3 is 15 residues. Trimming removed 0 bases from V and 5 bases from J; junction bases left unmatched: 1. The germline V gene has CDR1 MNHEY and CDR2 SVGEGT. The CDR3 protein is CASSYSGTGNEKLFF. The CDR3 DNA sequence: TGTGCCAGCAGTTACTCGGGGACAGGGAATGAAAAACTGTTTTTT.

About this clone itself: The DNA is left out, because the CDR3 cannot be placed on it with certainty; the CDR3 is given as TCRdb lists it. This CDR3 reads CASSKVGRVGYGAWYPNEKLFF. V is TRBV21-1 and J is TRBJ1-4; TRBD1 is the table's D call and was not checked against the DNA. TRBV21-1 is a pseudogene locus. From its first to its last residue, the CDR3 has 22 amino acids.

This chain uses TRBV9 with TRBJ2-7, with D uncertain. This CDR3 comprises 14 residues. Germline V gene lookup returns CDR1 SGDLS and CDR2 YYNGEE. V dropped 0 bases and J dropped 1 base, with 8 bases sitting between them. In DNA form, the CDR3 reads TGTGCCAGCAGCGTAGACCTAGGATCCTACGAGCAGTACTTC. Translation: CASSVDLGSYEQYF.

V and J are TRBV27 and TRBJ1-2; D perhaps matches TRBD1 (6 bases). Germline loops: CDR1 MNHEY, CDR2 SMNVEV (reference sequence). This CDR3 has 13 amino acids. Deletions cut 6 bases from V and 9 bases from J, with 17 bases between. CDR3 region: CASRSGAVSRYTF. In DNA form, the CDR3 reads TGTGCCAGCAGATCAGGGGCCGTGAGCCGCTACACCTTC.

The chain links TRBV6-5 to TRBJ1-2; D gene unclear. Germline V lookup: CDR1 MNHEY, CDR2 SVGAGI. The V end lost 5 bases, the J end lost 4 bases, and 11 bases lay between the germline ends. The CDR3 loop spans 13 amino acids. The CDR3 nucleotides read TGTGCCAGCAGTCCACTCCCCCTCTATGGCTACACCTTC. As protein: CASSPLPLYGYTF.

This chain joins TRBV6-1 and TRBJ1-2; 10 bases agree with TRBD1. The junction had 4 bases not matched to a gene; V was cut back by 2 bases and J by 4 bases. CDR1 MNHNS and CDR2 SASEGT come from the germline V gene. This CDR3 spans 15 amino acids. The DNA for the CDR3 is TGTGCCAGCAGTGAATTGGGGACAGGGGCCTATGGCTACACCTTC. Protein product: CASSELGTGAYGYTF.

V usage is TRBV9 and J usage is TRBJ2-7, with TRBD2 matching over 7 bases. Unmatched junction bases numbered 5, after V lost 4 bases and J lost 4 bases. CDR3 size: 13 residues. Germline CDR1 and CDR2: SGDLS and YYNGEE. CDR3 amino acids: CASSPPAGYEQYF. The DNA for the CDR3 is TGTGCCAGCAGCCCCCCAGCGGGGTACGAGCAGTACTTC.

The genes are TRBV3-1 (or the pseudogene TRBV3-2) and TRBJ2-7; 7 bases are shared with TRBD2. The CDR3 covers 11 residues. V was clipped by 10 bases and J by 7 bases; unmatched bases: 7. Germline V gene sequence: CDR1 LGHDT, CDR2 YNNKEL (reference sequence). For the CDR3, the DNA is TGTGCCACCCTGGGGGGGGGTGAGCAGTACTTC. This sequence encodes CATLGGGEQYF.

The chain couples TRBV24-1 to TRBJ2-2, with 7 bases matching TRBD1. CDR1 KGHDR and CDR2 SFDVKD come from the germline V gene. Trimming took 8 bases from V and 2 from J; bases not matched to a gene: 7. This CDR3 is built from 15 residues. CDR3 region: CATKPRDSNTGELFF. The CDR3 DNA follows: TGTGCCACCAAGCCCCGGGACAGTAACACCGGGGAGCTGTTTTTT.

The genes are TRBV5-1 and TRBJ1-1; 8 bases align to TRBD1. Germline V gene data show CDR1 as SGHRS and CDR2 as YFSETQ. The CDR3 is 15 residues long. The V gene end was trimmed by 4 bases and the J gene end by 0 bases; junction bases not matched to a gene: 5. CDR3 sequence (DNA): TGCGCCAGCAGCCCGACAGGGGCGGTGAACACTGAAGCTTTCTTT. Translation gives CASSPTGAVNTEAFF.

The table lists this clone with a count of one. V usage is TRBV28 and J usage is TRBJ1-5; the D is unclear. The germline CDR1 and CDR2 sequences are MDHEN and SYDVKM. Trimming took 10 bases from V and 0 from J, leaving 16 bases between them. The CDR3 runs to 15 residues. CDR3 coding DNA: TGTGCCACCCACGAGCGCCGATATAGCAATCAGCCCCAGCATTTT. This encodes CATHERRYSNQPQHF.

The chain has TRBV4-3 and TRBJ1-1, with no clear D. Trimming shortened V by 2 bases and J by 1 base, and 14 bases separated the two germline ends. Per the germline V gene, CDR1 is LGHNA and CDR2 is YSLEER. CDR3 size: 16 residues. This chain's CDR3 is CASSQSLRQPNTEAFF. The CDR3 coding sequence is TGCGCCAGCAGCCAATCCCTTCGACAACCGAACACTGAAGCTTTCTTT.

V and J are TRBV7-9 and TRBJ1-1; unclear D gene. The germline CDR1 and CDR2 sequences are SEHNR and FQNEAQ (reference sequence). Trimming took 1 base from V and 11 from J, leaving 14 bases between them. CDR3 size: 13 residues. The CDR3 loop reads CASSLVGGIGAFF. CDR3 bases: TGTGCCAGCAGCTTAGTAGGCGGGATAGGGGCTTTCTTT.

The V and J genes are TRBV28 and TRBJ1-2, with TRBD1 matching 10 bases. V lost 7 bases and J lost 2; bases outside the gene matches: 7. The CDR3 spans 15 residues. Per germline, CDR1 MDHEN and CDR2 SYDVKM. The CDR3, as DNA: TGTGCCAGCACCGACAGGGGGCGGTCAAACTATGGCTACACCTTC. It codes for CASTDRGRSNYGYTF.

CDR3: CASSEHIGGGYGYTF. CDR3 nucleotides: TGTGCCAGCAGCGAGCACATAGGAGGCGGTTATGGCTACACCTTC. The V and J genes are TRBV9 and TRBJ1-2; unclear D gene. V was pared by 3 bases and J by 5 bases, with 17 bases between. Germline assignment: CDR1 SGDLS and CDR2 YYNGEE. The CDR3 spans 15 residues.

The V call is TRBV7-9, the J call TRBJ1-2, with 10 bases aligning to TRBD1. Germline CDR1 and CDR2: SEHNR and FQNEAQ (reference sequence). V gave up 1 base and J gave up 0 bases; unmatched junction bases: 2. This CDR3 is 16 amino acids long. DNA of the CDR3: TGTGCCAGCAGCTTAGGAGGACAGGGGGCTAACTATGGCTACACCTTC. This translates into CASSLGGQGANYGYTF.

In DNA form, the CDR3 reads TGTGCCAGCAGCCCAGCAGGGGGCAAGAACGAGCAGTACTTC. The encoded protein is CASSPAGGKNEQYF. This chain links TRBV7-3 with TRBJ2-7; 8 positions match TRBD1. The CDR3 extends over 14 amino acids. After removal of 5 bases from V and 5 bases from J, the junction contained 8 bases not matched to a gene. The V gene's germline CDR1 is SGHTA and CDR2 FQGTGA.

The chain couples TRBV5-1 to TRBJ1-5; possibly TRBD1 for D (6 bases). The V and J ends lost 4 bases and 2 bases respectively, with 13 bases between them. The CDR3 loop spans 15 amino acids. Germline assignment: CDR1 SGHRS and CDR2 YFSETQ. CDR3 bases: TGCGCCAGCAGCCGGGACACTGGGGGCAATCAGCCCCAGCATTTT. It codes for CASSRDTGGNQPQHF. Full variable domain (missing parts from reference TRBV5-1 and TRBJ1-5): KAGVTQTPRYLIKTRGQQVTLSCSPISGHRSVSWYQQTPGQGLQFLFEYFSETQRNKGNFPGRFSGRQFSNSRSEMNVSTLELGDSALYLCASSRDTGGNQPQHFGDGTRLSIL.

This clone came up once. The chain combines TRBV6-2 or TRBV6-3 with TRBJ2-7, with a weak D call TRBD2 (6 bases). The CDR3 is 15 residues long. CDR1 is MNHEY and CDR2 is SVGEGT in the germline V gene. V was cut by 5 bases and J by 0 bases, with 14 bases left in between. CDR3 coding DNA: TGTGCCAGCAGTCCCCGGGGACTGAGCTCCTACGAGCAGTACTTC. Translated, it gives CASSPRGLSSYEQYF.

V and J are TRBV7-6 and TRBJ2-5; 8 bases match TRBD1. CDR3 size: 16 residues. V was clipped by 3 bases and J by 5 bases; unmatched bases: 11. Per the germline V gene, CDR1 is SGHVS and CDR2 is FNYEAQ. The CDR3 sequence is CASSFQPGGRVETQYF. CDR3 nucleotides: TGTGCCAGCAGCTTCCAACCAGGGGGCAGGGTTGAGACCCAGTACTTC.

The chain is built from TRBV19 and TRBJ1-2, with 8 bases lining up with TRBD1. CDR3 length equals 15 residues. Trimming at V came to 6 bases and at J to 6 bases, leaving 12 bases not matched to a gene. CDR1 is LNHDA and CDR2 is SQIVND in the germline V gene (reference sequence). The CDR3: CASRPTGVRTDGYTF. The CDR3 bases are TGTGCCAGTAGGCCGACAGGGGTCCGGACGGATGGCTACACCTTC.

This chain uses TRBV27 with TRBJ1-2; maybe TRBD1 (5 bases). The V end was cut by 4 bases, the J end by 6 bases, with 9 bases between. The V gene's germline CDR1 is MNHEY and CDR2 SMNVEV (reference sequence). CDR3 length: 12 amino acids. The CDR3 protein is CASSSPGHGYTF. In DNA form, the CDR3 reads TGTGCCAGCAGTTCCCCAGGGCATGGCTACACCTTC.

The chain employs TRBV28 and TRBJ1-2; no clear D. The V and J ends lost 5 bases and 4 bases respectively, with 14 bases between them. Germline assignment: CDR1 MDHEN and CDR2 SYDVKM. The CDR3 runs to 14 residues. This CDR3 reads CASSPGRLPYGYTF. As DNA, the CDR3 is TGTGCCAGCAGTCCAGGTCGGCTCCCCTATGGCTACACCTTC.

The CDR3 region has the DNA TGTGCCAGTAGATCTCGGGGGAGGGTTATGAACACTGAAGCTTTCTTT. Residues: CASRSRGRVMNTEAFF. The chain is built from TRBV19 and TRBJ1-1, with TRBD1 as a possible D gene (5 bases). The V gene lost 6 bases and the J gene lost 0 bases, with 17 bases spanning the gap. This CDR3 is built from 16 residues. Germline CDR1 and CDR2: LNHDA and SQIVND (reference sequence).

The chain uses TRBV27 and TRBJ2-7, with D possibly being TRBD2 (5 bases). V dropped 1 base and J dropped 2 bases, with 12 bases sitting between them. Germline CDR1 is MNHEY and CDR2 is SMNVEV (reference sequence). The CDR3 runs to 15 residues. The CDR3 nucleotides are TGTGCCAGCAGTTTATTCCTGGGGAGAGCCTACGAGCAGTACTTC. It specifies CASSLFLGRAYEQYF.

This sequence joins TRBV7-2 and TRBJ2-3, with TRBD1 matching 8 bases. V shed 2 bases, J shed 0 bases, and the junction held 7 bases outside the gene matches. The CDR3 contains 17 residues. Germline-derived CDR1 and CDR2 are SGHTA and FQGNSA. The CDR3 spells CASSLTTTGVSTDTQYF. Here the CDR3 DNA reads TGTGCCAGCAGCTTAACAACGACAGGGGTGAGCACAGATACGCAGTATTTT.

This clone was picked up one time. The V and J genes are TRBV10-3 and TRBJ2-1; D gene ambiguous. Trimming stripped 4 bases from V and 4 bases from J, with 8 bases between. This CDR3 comprises 13 residues. Germline values: CDR1 ENHRY, CDR2 SYGVKD. CDR3 protein: CAISGYLYNEQFF. The CDR3 DNA follows: TGTGCCATCAGTGGATATCTATACAATGAGCAGTTCTTC.